Included here is one T cell receptor (beta chain) sequence, with context. Its antigen is not known. Full-length variable regions came from constant-region reverse primers plus semi-nested Nested Universal Primer A PCR. TCRdb re-derived calls from the 5' RACE reads in MiXCR, one entry per CDR3 protein. Among under 8,500 distinct CDR3 sequences listed, roughly half were seen once. Regarding the study as a whole: Greatest tumor Treg TCR overlap was with tumor naive CD4+ cells.

Deletions cut 2 bases from V and 2 bases from J, with 7 bases between. Germline V lookup: CDR1 SEHNR, CDR2 FQNEAQ (reference sequence). The length of the CDR3 is 14 residues. Memory CD4+ T cells were sorted as CD4+CD45RO+CD25- cells. This chain links TRBV7-9 with TRBJ2-1; D is unresolved. This clonotype was sampled from a female donor with breast cancer. The sequencing input was memory CD4+ T cells sorted from a lymph node. Subset of the sample: memory CD4+ T cells, CD4+CD45RO+CD25-. The CDR3 coding sequence is TGTGCCAGCAGCTTACCCGGAACCTACAATGAGCAGTTCTTC. Protein product: CASSLPGTYNEQFF.